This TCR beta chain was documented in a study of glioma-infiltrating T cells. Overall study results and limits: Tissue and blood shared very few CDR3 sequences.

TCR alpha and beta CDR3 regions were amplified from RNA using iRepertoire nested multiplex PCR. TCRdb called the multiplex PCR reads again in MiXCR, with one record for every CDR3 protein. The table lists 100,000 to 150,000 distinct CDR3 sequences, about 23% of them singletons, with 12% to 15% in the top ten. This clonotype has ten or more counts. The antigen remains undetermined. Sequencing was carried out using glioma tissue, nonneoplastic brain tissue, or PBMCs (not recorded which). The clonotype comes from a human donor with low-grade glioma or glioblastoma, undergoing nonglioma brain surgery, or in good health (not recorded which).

CDR3 DNA sequence: TGTGCCAGCGGGCGGACAGGGGACGGTCACCCTAGGTACTTC. Translating gives CASGRTGDGHPRYF. J is TRBJ2-7 and V is TRBV2, with 9 nucleotides matching TRBD1. The CDR3 runs 14 residues. V lost 8 bases, J lost 12 bases, and 17 bases stayed unmatched. CDR1 SNHLY and CDR2 FYNNEI come from the germline V gene.